This entry lists 7 T cell receptor beta chains sequenced from one sample in a study of blood T cell repertoires in COVID-19. The repertoire was sequenced with immunoSEQ multiplex PCR; TCRdb's copy has only in-frame clones and lacks some. The top ten clones hold around 3% of a sample with around 270,000 clones, approximately 89% of them seen once. Material for sequencing was PBMCs or T cells enriched from blood (not recorded which). The receptors were gathered from a woman in her thirties or forties who had been exposed to COVID-19.

This clone was detected only once. The chain combines TRBV4-3 with TRBJ2-5; TRBD1 is a possible D gene (7 bases). CDR1 and CDR2 from the germline V gene are LGHNA and YSLEER. The CDR3 length is 13 residues. V lost 8 bases and J 5 bases, leaving 15 bases between the germline ends. CDR3 sequence (DNA): TGCGCCAGCGCCAGGGGGGCCACTGAGACCCAGTACTTC. This translates into CASARGATETQYF.

On this clone itself: This specimen includes other DNA sequences encoding the same CDR3. V is TRBV28 and J is TRBJ1-4; D not resolved. Germline V gene lookup returns CDR1 MDHEN and CDR2 SYDVKM. The CDR3 extends over 11 amino acids. Trimming left V 3 bases short and J 8 bases short, with 4 bases between. The CDR3 nucleotides are TGTGCCAGCAGTTTGAGGGAAAAACTGTTTTTT. It codes for CASSLREKLFF.

The chain links TRBV28 to TRBJ2-5, with D hard to call. The CDR3 has 13 amino acids. Germline CDR1 MDHEN, CDR2 SYDVKM. V lost 3 bases to trimming and J lost 5 bases, with 10 bases between them. This CDR3 is CASSFELRETQYF. The DNA for the CDR3 is TGTGCCAGCAGTTTCGAGTTGCGGGAGACCCAGTACTTC.

The chain carries TRBV29-1 and TRBJ2-1; D is undetermined. The CDR3 runs 13 residues. Germline loops: CDR1 SQVTM, CDR2 ANQGSEA. With 2 bases removed from V and 9 bases from J, the gap between germline ends came to 14 bases. The CDR3: CSVEITLGGEQFF. The CDR3 nucleotides read TGCAGCGTTGAAATAACTTTAGGCGGTGAGCAGTTCTTC.

The J gene is TRBJ1-3, the V gene TRBV7-9, with D perhaps matching TRBD1 (6 bases). The germline V gene encodes CDR1 SEHNR and CDR2 FQNEAQ (reference sequence). This CDR3 comprises 12 residues. The germline V and J ends were trimmed by 5 bases and 8 bases, with 10 bases remaining between them. The CDR3 sequence is CASSPQGHTIYF. The CDR3 DNA follows: TGTGCCAGCAGCCCCCAGGGGCACACCATATATTTT.

The rearrangement links TRBV3-1 (or the pseudogene TRBV3-2) to TRBJ1-2; D is perhaps TRBD1 (5 bases). V was pared by 5 bases and J by 1 base, with 11 bases between. This CDR3 is 14 amino acids long. CDR1 and CDR2 (germline): LGHDT, YNNKEL (reference sequence). The CDR3 spells CASSYTGDNYGYTF. DNA for the CDR3: TGTGCCAGCAGCTATACAGGTGATAACTATGGCTACACCTTC.

V and J are TRBV7-3 and TRBJ2-3; no clear D. Germline assignment: CDR1 SGHTA and CDR2 FQGTGA. Trimming left V 2 bases short and J 2 bases short, with 11 bases between. The CDR3 is 15 residues long. The CDR3 nucleotides read TGTGCCAGCAGCTTATCCAGCGCCTACACAGATACGCAGTATTTT. It yields the protein CASSLSSAYTDTQYF.